The 27 T cell receptor beta chains below all came from one sample that was sequenced in a study of cytomegalovirus exposure and HLA in healthy donors. The PCR contained 60 Vbeta and 13 Jbeta primers. Sequencing used immunoSEQ multiplex PCR; TCRdb keeps in-frame clones, though not all of them. The table shows approximately 160,000 clones, with almost 85% occurring only once. The sample consisted of PBMCs. Receptor source: a girl aged 10 to 17 in good health and CMV-seropositive.

This clone was recorded a few times. The V and J genes are TRBV25-1 and TRBJ1-4, with TRBD1 matching 8 bases. Germline CDR1 reads MGHDK; CDR2 reads SYGVNS. With 1 base clipped from V and 4 bases from J, the junction kept 5 bases outside the gene matches. There are 16 residues in the CDR3. The CDR3 spells CASSEWGGQVNEKLFF. CDR3 nucleotide sequence: TGTGCCAGCAGTGAATGGGGGGGACAGGTTAATGAAAAACTGTTTTTT. Full variable domain (remainder filled in from reference TRBV25-1 and TRBJ1-4): EADIYQTPRYLVIGTGKKITLECSQTMGHDKMYWYQQDPGMELHLIHYSYGVNSTEKGDLSSESTVSRIRTEHFPLTLESARPSHTSQYLCASSEWGGQVNEKLFFGSGTQLSVL.

The rearrangement links TRBV30 to TRBJ1-4; a possible D gene is TRBD1 (5 bases). V was pared by 5 bases and J by 1 base, with 11 bases between. This CDR3 spans 14 amino acids. From germline, CDR1 is GTSNPN and CDR2 SVGIG (reference sequence). CDR3 region: CAWGMGLTNEKLFF. DNA for the CDR3: TGTGCCTGGGGTATGGGGCTAACTAATGAAAAACTGTTTTTT.

The V call is TRBV4-1, the J call TRBJ2-1; 12 bases align to TRBD2. The CDR3 is 16 amino acids. Trimming removed 5 bases from V and 3 bases from J; junction bases left unmatched: 5. Germline values: CDR1 MGHRA, CDR2 YSYEKL. In nucleotides, the CDR3 is TGCGCCAGCAGCAGGGCTAGCGGGGGGGGCTACAATGAGCAGTTCTTC. Its protein is CASSRASGGGYNEQFF.

V gene TRBV5-1 combines with J gene TRBJ1-1, with 7 nucleotides matching TRBD1. The CDR3 covers 15 residues. After removal of 8 bases from V and 0 bases from J, the junction contained 10 bases not matched to a gene. Germline assignment: CDR1 SGHRS and CDR2 YFSETQ. The CDR3 protein is CASRDGGQLNTEAFF. In DNA form, the CDR3 reads TGCGCCAGTAGAGATGGGGGACAGTTGAACACTGAAGCTTTCTTT.

The chain employs TRBV4-1 and TRBJ1-5; maybe TRBD1 (5 bases). The CDR3 has 17 residues. Germline values: CDR1 MGHRA, CDR2 YSYEKL. V was clipped by 0 bases and J by 0 bases, with 12 bases between them. The CDR3 sequence is CASSQDWGGSSNQPQHF. Written as DNA, the CDR3 is TGCGCCAGCAGCCAAGATTGGGGGGGGAGTAGCAATCAGCCCCAGCATTTT.

This rearrangement joins TRBV7-9 to TRBJ1-1; TRBD1 might be the D (6 bases). The CDR3 runs 13 residues. Trimming took off 5 bases at V and 4 bases at J, with 11 bases between the two ends. CDR1 is SEHNR, CDR2 FQNEAQ, per germline (reference sequence). This CDR3 is CASSRRGGTEAFF. CDR3 nucleotide sequence: TGTGCCAGCAGCCGAAGAGGGGGCACTGAAGCTTTCTTT.

The chain is built from TRBV5-1 and TRBJ1-1; maybe TRBD1 (5 bases). Trimming took off 5 bases at V and 6 bases at J, with 8 bases between the two ends. CDR3 length: 11 residues. CDR1 SGHRS and CDR2 YFSETQ come from the germline V gene. CDR3 sequence: CASRSGAEAFF. CDR3 in DNA: TGCGCCAGCAGGTCGGGGGCTGAAGCTTTCTTT.

The chain joins TRBV18 to TRBJ1-1, with TRBD1 identical over 8 bases. Per germline, CDR1 KGHSH and CDR2 LQKENI. The ends lost 1 base at V and 2 bases at J; junction bases unmatched: 6. This CDR3 has 16 amino acids. The CDR3 loop is CASSPRQDRANTEAFF. For the CDR3, the DNA is TGTGCCAGCTCACCACGTCAGGACAGGGCCAACACTGAAGCTTTCTTT.

The chain uses TRBV9 and TRBJ1-1; 12 bases map to TRBD1. J was trimmed by 11 bases and V by 3 bases; bases with no gene match: 11. Germline loops: CDR1 SGDLS, CDR2 YYNGEE. The CDR3 covers 15 residues. CDR3 DNA sequence: TGTGCCAGCAGCGCGGCTCCGGGACAGGGGGCGGAGGCTTTCTTT. Residues: CASSAAPGQGAEAFF.

This rearrangement joins TRBV10-3 to TRBJ2-7, with unresolved D. The CDR3 is made up of 14 amino acids. V was cut by 5 bases and J by 1 base, with 12 bases left in between. CDR1 is ENHRY and CDR2 is SYGVKD in the germline V gene. The CDR3 reads CAISSTQLSYEQYF. For the CDR3, the DNA is TGTGCCATCAGTAGCACACAGTTATCCTACGAGCAGTACTTC.

This chain connects TRBV5-1 to TRBJ1-6; 7 positions match TRBD1. Losses at the gene ends were 5 bases for V and 12 bases for J; bases not matched to a gene: 11. This CDR3 is built from 14 residues. Germline CDR1 SGHRS, CDR2 YFSETQ. For the CDR3, the DNA is TGCGCCAGCAGACCAACGACAGGGTACGAACCCCTCCACTTT. Translating it yields CASRPTTGYEPLHF.

The chain couples TRBV4-1 to TRBJ1-1; a weak D match, TRBD1 (5 bases). The V end was cut by 2 bases, the J end by 11 bases, with 18 bases between. This CDR3 comprises 14 residues. Germline lookup yields CDR1 MGHRA and CDR2 YSYEKL. The CDR3 region is CASSQPVKGARAFF. The DNA of the CDR3 is TGCGCCAGCAGCCAACCCGTCAAAGGGGCCCGGGCTTTCTTT.

The chain employs TRBV7-3 and TRBJ2-1; D is perhaps TRBD2 (5 bases). Trimming stripped 4 bases from V and 7 bases from J, with 14 bases between. Germline V gene data show CDR1 as SGHTA and CDR2 as FQGTGA. The CDR3 extends over 14 amino acids. CDR3 amino acids: CASSSAVSGNEQFF. DNA for the CDR3: TGTGCCAGCAGCTCAGCGGTTTCCGGGAATGAGCAGTTCTTC.

The DNA for the CDR3 is TGTGCTAGTGGTTTTGGACTAGCGGGCCACCGCCGAGGAGATACGCAGTATTTT. Translated: CASGFGLAGHRRGDTQYF. The chain recombines TRBV12-5 with TRBJ2-3, with TRBD2 matching over 11 bases. The CDR3 is 18 amino acids. The V gene end was trimmed by 3 bases and the J gene end by 5 bases; junction bases not matched to a gene: 13. In germline, CDR1 is LGHNT, CDR2 FRNRAP. Full variable domain (missing parts from reference TRBV12-5 and TRBJ2-3): DARVTQTPRHKVTEMGQEVTMRCQPILGHNTVFWYRQTMMQGLELLAYFRNRAPLDDSGMPKDRFSAEMPDATLATLKIQPSEPRDSAVYFCASGFGLAGHRRGDTQYFGPGTRLTVL.

This clone was seen just once. The chain employs TRBV5-1 and TRBJ1-1, with TRBD1 identical over 8 bases. The length of the CDR3 is 13 residues. With V trimmed by 10 bases and J by 1 base, 6 bases remained unmatched. The V gene's germline CDR1 is SGHRS and CDR2 YFSETQ. The CDR3 loop reads CASRQGKNTEAFF. The DNA of the CDR3 is TGCGCCTCCCGACAGGGGAAGAACACTGAAGCTTTCTTT. The whole variable domain, remainder taken from reference TRBV5-1 and TRBJ1-1, is KAGVTQTPRYLIKTRGQQVTLSCSPISGHRSVSWYQQTPGQGLQFLFEYFSETQRNKGNFPGRFSGRQFSNSRSEMNVSTLELGDSALYLCASRQGKNTEAFFGQGTRLTVV.

The gene calls are TRBV29-1 and TRBJ2-3, with TRBD2 matching over 7 bases. This CDR3 contains 12 residues. V shed 4 bases, J shed 4 bases, and the junction held 2 bases outside the gene matches. Germline values: CDR1 SQVTM, CDR2 ANQGSEA. The CDR3 loop reads CSVGLAADTQYF. The CDR3, as DNA: TGCAGCGTTGGGCTAGCGGCAGATACGCAGTATTTT.

This chain joins TRBV19 and TRBJ1-5; 7 bases are shared with TRBD1. The CDR3 spans 17 residues. V shed 4 bases and J 5 bases; nucleotides not matched to a gene: 14. CDR1 and CDR2 (germline): LNHDA, SQIVND (reference sequence). CDR3 region: CASSTTFRQGLDQPQHF. Here the CDR3 DNA reads TGTGCCAGTAGTACAACTTTCCGACAGGGTTTGGATCAGCCCCAGCATTTT.

The chain has TRBV5-1 and TRBJ1-1; 7 bases align to TRBD1. With V trimmed by 0 bases and J by 6 bases, 11 bases remained unmatched. The CDR3 is made up of 16 amino acids. In germline, CDR1 is SGHRS, CDR2 YFSETQ. The CDR3 region is CASSLEGAGGLAEAFF. CDR3 nucleotide sequence: TGCGCCAGCAGCTTGGAGGGGGCAGGGGGTCTCGCTGAAGCTTTCTTT.

The V and J genes are TRBV10-1 and TRBJ2-5; tentative D call: TRBD1 (6 bases). The germline CDR1 and CDR2 sequences are WNHNN and SYGVQD (reference sequence). The CDR3 has 15 residues. Trimming left V 0 bases short and J 5 bases short, with 13 bases between. The CDR3 bases are TGCGCCAGCAGTGAGTCAGGGGGATCCCGGGAGACCCAGTACTTC. Translating gives CASSESGGSRETQYF.

V usage is TRBV4-1 and J usage is TRBJ2-4, with D maybe TRBD2 (5 bases). Germline V lookup: CDR1 MGHRA, CDR2 YSYEKL. This CDR3 region has 18 residues. Deletions cut 3 bases from V and 0 bases from J, with 18 bases between. This CDR3 reads CASSHPLNDGLAKNIQYF. CDR3 bases: TGCGCCAGCAGCCACCCCCTTAACGACGGACTAGCCAAAAACATTCAGTACTTC.

The genes are TRBV9 and TRBJ1-1, with 9 bases matching TRBD1. The CDR3 contains 18 residues. J lost 1 base, V lost 4 bases, and 14 bases had no gene match. Germline V gives CDR1 SGDLS, CDR2 YYNGEE. As DNA, the CDR3 is TGTGCCAGCAGCTTACGACCAGGACAGGGGATGGGGAACACTGAAGCTTTCTTT. Its protein product is CASSLRPGQGMGNTEAFF.

This clone was recorded a few times. V usage is TRBV2 and J usage is TRBJ1-4; a possible D gene is TRBD1 (5 bases). Trimming shortened V by 7 bases and J by 0 bases, and 15 bases separated the two germline ends. Germline CDR1 reads SNHLY; CDR2 reads FYNNEI. The CDR3 has 16 amino acids. The CDR3 region has the DNA TGTGCCAGCAAAAACAATCGGGGGGCAACTAATGAAAAACTGTTTTTT. Translation: CASKNNRGATNEKLFF.

This sequence joins TRBV2 and TRBJ2-1; possible D gene TRBD1, 5 bases. V was shortened by 5 bases and J by 2 bases, with 7 bases between the two germline ends. Germline loops: CDR1 SNHLY, CDR2 FYNNEI. The CDR3 sequence is 13 residues long. This CDR3 is CASSIGAYNEQFF. Here the CDR3 DNA reads TGTGCCAGCAGTATAGGGGCCTACAATGAGCAGTTCTTC.

The CDR3 DNA reads as TGTGCCAGCAGCCCAACGGGGACTACCACAGATACGCAGTATTTT. This sequence encodes CASSPTGTTTDTQYF. The rearrangement joins TRBV6-4 to TRBJ2-3, with 7 bases matching TRBD2. J gave up 2 bases and V 6 bases, and 8 bases lay outside the gene matches. The CDR3 covers 15 residues. Germline V lookup: CDR1 MRHNA, CDR2 SNTAGT.

V gene TRBV7-9 combines with J gene TRBJ1-1, with 11 bases lining up with TRBD1. The CDR3 extends over 15 amino acids. V trimming: 5 bases; J trimming: 6 bases; junction bases outside the gene matches: 8. The germline CDR1 and CDR2 sequences are SEHNR and FQNEAQ (reference sequence). The DNA of the CDR3 is TGTGCCAGCAGCCCCGAGTGGACAGGGGGCCCTGAAGCTTTCTTT. This sequence encodes CASSPEWTGGPEAFF.

The chain couples TRBV9 to TRBJ1-6, with 9 bases fitting TRBD1. This CDR3 spans 15 amino acids. Germline CDR1 and CDR2: SGDLS and YYNGEE. V lost 3 bases to trimming and J lost 10 bases; unmatched junction nucleotides: 8. CDR3 sequence reads: CASSDYRGRGSPLHF. In DNA form, the CDR3 reads TGTGCCAGCAGCGACTACAGGGGGCGAGGGTCACCCCTCCACTTT.

This rearrangement joins TRBV11-2 to TRBJ2-7, with 7 bases matching TRBD2. J gave up 5 bases and V 3 bases, and 7 bases lay outside the gene matches. There are 14 residues in the CDR3. CDR1 and CDR2 from the germline V gene are SGHAT and FQNNGV. CDR3 sequence: CASSFQGREDEQYF. The CDR3 DNA is TGTGCCAGCAGCTTCCAAGGACGGGAGGACGAGCAGTACTTC.